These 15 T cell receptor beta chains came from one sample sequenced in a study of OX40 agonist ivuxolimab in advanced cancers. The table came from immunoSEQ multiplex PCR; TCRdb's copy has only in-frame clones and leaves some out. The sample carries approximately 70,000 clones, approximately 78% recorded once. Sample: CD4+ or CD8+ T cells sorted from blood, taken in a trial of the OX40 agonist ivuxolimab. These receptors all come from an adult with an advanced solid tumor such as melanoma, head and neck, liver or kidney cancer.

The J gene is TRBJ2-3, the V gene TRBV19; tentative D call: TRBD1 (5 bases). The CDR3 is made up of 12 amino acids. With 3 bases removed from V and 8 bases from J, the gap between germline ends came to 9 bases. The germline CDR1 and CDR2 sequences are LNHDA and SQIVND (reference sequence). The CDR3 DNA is TGTGCCAGTAGTATCTTAGGGGCTACGCAGTATTTT. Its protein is CASSILGATQYF.

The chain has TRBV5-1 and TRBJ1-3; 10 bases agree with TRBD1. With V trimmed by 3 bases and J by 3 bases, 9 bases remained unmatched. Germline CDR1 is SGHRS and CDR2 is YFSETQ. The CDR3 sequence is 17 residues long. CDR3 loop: CASSSGRQGAIGNTIYF. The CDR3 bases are TGCGCCAGCAGCTCCGGAAGACAGGGGGCGATTGGAAACACCATATATTTT.

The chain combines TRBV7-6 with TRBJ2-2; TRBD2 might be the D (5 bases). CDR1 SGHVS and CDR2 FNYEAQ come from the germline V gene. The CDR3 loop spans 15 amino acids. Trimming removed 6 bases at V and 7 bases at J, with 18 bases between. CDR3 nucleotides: TGTGCCAGCAGACTAGACCCCTCAGCTCGCGGGGAGCTGTTTTTT. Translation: CASRLDPSARGELFF.

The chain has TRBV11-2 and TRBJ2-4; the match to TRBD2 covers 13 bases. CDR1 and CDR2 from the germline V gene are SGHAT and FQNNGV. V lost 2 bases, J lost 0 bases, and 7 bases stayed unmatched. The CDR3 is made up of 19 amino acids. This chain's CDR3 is CASSLRTSGGETAKNIQYF. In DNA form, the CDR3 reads TGTGCCAGCAGCTTACGGACTAGCGGGGGAGAAACAGCCAAAAACATTCAGTACTTC.

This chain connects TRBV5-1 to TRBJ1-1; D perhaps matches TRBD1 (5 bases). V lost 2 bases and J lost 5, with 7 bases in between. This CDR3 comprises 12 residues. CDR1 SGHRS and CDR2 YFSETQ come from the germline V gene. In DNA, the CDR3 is TGCGCCAGCAGCTTTGAGGGGACTGAAGCTTTCTTT. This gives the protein CASSFEGTEAFF.

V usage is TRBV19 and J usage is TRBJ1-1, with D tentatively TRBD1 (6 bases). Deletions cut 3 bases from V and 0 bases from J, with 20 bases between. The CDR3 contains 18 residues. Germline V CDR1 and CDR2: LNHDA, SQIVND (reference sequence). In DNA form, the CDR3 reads TGTGCCAGTAGTATCTCGCGCCGGACAGTTGCGATGAACACTGAAGCTTTCTTT. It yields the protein CASSISRRTVAMNTEAFF.

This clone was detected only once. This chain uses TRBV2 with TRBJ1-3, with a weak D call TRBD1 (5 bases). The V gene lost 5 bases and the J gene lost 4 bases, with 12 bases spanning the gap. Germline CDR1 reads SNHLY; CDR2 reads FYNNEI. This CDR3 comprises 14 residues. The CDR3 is CASSPGTSGNTIYF. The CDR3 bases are TGTGCCAGCAGTCCCGGGACCTCCGGAAACACCATATATTTT.

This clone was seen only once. The DNA of the CDR3 is TGTGCCAGCAGCCTCACAGGATATAGCAATCAGCCCCAGCATTTT. This codes for CASSLTGYSNQPQHF. The rearrangement uses TRBV5-5 and TRBJ1-5; tentatively, D is TRBD1 (5 bases). With 4 bases removed from V and 0 bases from J, the gap between germline ends came to 11 bases. Germline V gene lookup returns CDR1 SGHKS and CDR2 YYEKEE (reference sequence). CDR3 length: 15 residues.

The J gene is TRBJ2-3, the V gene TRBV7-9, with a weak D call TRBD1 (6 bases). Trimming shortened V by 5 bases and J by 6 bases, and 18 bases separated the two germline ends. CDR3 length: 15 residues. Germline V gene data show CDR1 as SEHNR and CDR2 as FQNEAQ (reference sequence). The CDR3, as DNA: TGTGCCAGCAGCCAGGACAGCCAAGCCAGTGATACGCAGTATTTT. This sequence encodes CASSQDSQASDTQYF.

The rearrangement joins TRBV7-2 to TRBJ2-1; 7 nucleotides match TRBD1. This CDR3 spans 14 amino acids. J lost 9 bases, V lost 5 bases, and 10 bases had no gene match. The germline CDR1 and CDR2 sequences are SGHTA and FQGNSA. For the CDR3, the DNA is TGTGCCAGCAGCCCACGACAGGGCAGGAGTGAGCAGTTCTTC. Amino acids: CASSPRQGRSEQFF.

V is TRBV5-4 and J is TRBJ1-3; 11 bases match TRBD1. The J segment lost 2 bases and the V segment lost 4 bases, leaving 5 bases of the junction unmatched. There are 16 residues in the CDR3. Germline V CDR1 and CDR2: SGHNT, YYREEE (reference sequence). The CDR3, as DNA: TGTGCCAGCAGCCCGGGGGGACAGGGGGCTGGAAACACCATATATTTT. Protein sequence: CASSPGGQGAGNTIYF.

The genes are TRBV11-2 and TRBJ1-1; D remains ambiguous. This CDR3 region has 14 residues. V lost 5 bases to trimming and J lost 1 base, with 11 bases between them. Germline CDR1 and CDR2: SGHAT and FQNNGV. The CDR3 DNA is TGTGCCAGCAGCCCGAGCGTTGCGAACACTGAAGCTTTCTTT. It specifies CASSPSVANTEAFF.

The CDR3 bases are TGTGCCAGCAGCCCCCAACCGACCACCTACGAGCAGTACTTC. Its translation: CASSPQPTTYEQYF. This chain uses TRBV11-2 with TRBJ2-7; D gene unclear. There are 14 residues in the CDR3. CDR1 is SGHAT, CDR2 FQNNGV, per germline. V lost 5 bases to trimming and J lost 2 bases, with 13 bases between them.

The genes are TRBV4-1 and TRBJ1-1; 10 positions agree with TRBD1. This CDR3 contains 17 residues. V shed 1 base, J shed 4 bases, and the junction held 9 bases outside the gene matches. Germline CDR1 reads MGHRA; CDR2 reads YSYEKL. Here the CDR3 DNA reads TGCGCCAGCAGCCAAGGGGACAGGGGAGGAGAAAGCACTGAAGCTTTCTTT. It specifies CASSQGDRGGESTEAFF.

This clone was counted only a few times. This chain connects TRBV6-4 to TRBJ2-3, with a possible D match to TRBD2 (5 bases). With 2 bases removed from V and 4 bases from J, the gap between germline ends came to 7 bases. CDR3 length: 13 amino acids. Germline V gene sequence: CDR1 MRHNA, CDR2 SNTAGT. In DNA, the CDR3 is TGTGCCAGCAGTGACCGTAGCGCAGATACGCAGTATTTT. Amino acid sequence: CASSDRSADTQYF.